These 3 T cell receptor beta chains were sequenced from one sample in a study of cytomegalovirus exposure and HLA in healthy donors. The PCR had 60 Vbeta and 13 Jbeta primers. Repertoires were generated with immunoSEQ multiplex PCR, while TCRdb's copy carries only in-frame clones and drops some. The sample has fewer than 130,000 clones; 79% are singletons. The sample taken for sequencing was PBMCs. These receptors came from a woman in her 40s in good health and CMV-seronegative.

This chain links TRBV19 with TRBJ2-1; weak D call: TRBD2 (5 bases). The CDR3 runs 14 residues. Germline CDR1 reads LNHDA; CDR2 reads SQIVND (reference sequence). The V end lost 4 bases, the J end lost 10 bases, and 17 bases lay between the germline ends. The CDR3 DNA is TGTGCCAGTAGTACACCGGGCCTAGCAACCGAGCAGTTCTTC. This gives the protein CASSTPGLATEQFF.

This sequence joins TRBV18 and TRBJ1-1, with D unresolved. The germline V and J ends were trimmed by 5 bases and 1 base, with 8 bases remaining between them. This CDR3 is built from 13 residues. Germline V CDR1 and CDR2: KGHSH, LQKENI. The CDR3: CASSSSPNTEAFF. Here the CDR3 DNA reads TGTGCCAGCTCAAGCTCGCCGAACACTGAAGCTTTCTTT.

The sample holds a few counts of this clone. The gene calls are TRBV30 and TRBJ1-1, with 10 bases that match TRBD1. Germline V lookup: CDR1 GTSNPN, CDR2 SVGIG (reference sequence). The CDR3 totals 12 residues. Trimming removed 0 bases from V and 13 bases from J; junction bases left unmatched: 5. CDR3 sequence reads: CAWSVRTGGFFF. The CDR3 nucleotides read TGTGCCTGGAGTGTACGGACAGGGGGGTTTTTCTTT.